The next 10 T cell receptor beta chains were all read from a single sample in a study of T cell repertoires in cytomegalovirus infection. Using its own MiXCR run on the reads, TCRdb lists one record per CDR3 protein. The sample comprises nearly 650,000 distinct CDR3 sequences, around 24% of which are singletons, and 7% to 9% rests with the top ten. The specimen sequenced was CD8+ T cells from PBMCs. The receptors were sampled from a human donor in good health (CMV status not recorded). Some clones in this sample may be carry-over from other donors' samples.

This clonotype was seen a few times. The chain joins TRBV5-1 to TRBJ2-1; 12 bases agree with TRBD1. This CDR3 contains 16 residues. Germline CDR1 is SGHRS and CDR2 is YFSETQ. V gave up 0 bases and J gave up 5 bases; unmatched junction bases: 3. The CDR3 coding sequence is TGCGCCAGCAGCTTGGGGGACAGGGGGCTGGACAATGAGCAGTTCTTC. Translation: CASSLGDRGLDNEQFF.

This clonotype was detected only a few times. The CDR3 region has the DNA TGTGCCAGCAGTAAAAGCGGGGGGAAAGAGACCCAGTACTTC. Translated: CASSKSGGKETQYF. The chain couples TRBV14 to TRBJ2-5; 9 nucleotides match TRBD2. The CDR3 totals 14 residues. Germline loops: CDR1 SGHDN, CDR2 FVKESK. V shed 6 bases, J shed 3 bases, and the junction held 5 bases outside the gene matches.

This clonotype was recorded many times. The V and J genes are TRBV12-3 or TRBV12-4 and TRBJ2-3; the D is unclear. The CDR3 extends over 11 amino acids. V was pared by 6 bases and J by 6 bases, with 7 bases between. The CDR3 DNA reads as TGTGCCAGCAGCTTCGGGGATACGCAGTATTTT. Translated: CASSFGDTQYF.

This clonotype appeared many times. The CDR3 sequence is CASSPPLAGESTDTQYF. The CDR3 DNA sequence: TGTGCCAGCAGCCCACCCTTGGCAGGAGAGAGCACAGATACGCAGTATTTT. The J gene is TRBJ2-3, the V gene TRBV7-9; D is ambiguous. Germline CDR1 is SEHNR and CDR2 is FQNEAQ (reference sequence). Trimming shortened V by 5 bases and J by 0 bases, and 18 bases separated the two germline ends. The CDR3 contains 17 residues.

V is TRBV25-1 and J is TRBJ1-1, with 7 bases fitting TRBD1. The V gene's germline CDR1 is MGHDK and CDR2 SYGVNS. CDR3 length: 11 amino acids. V shed 10 bases and J 11 bases; nucleotides not matched to a gene: 10. In nucleotides, the CDR3 is TGTGCCACCGGGGAGGGGGCGAGGGCTTTCTTT. It is translated as CATGEGARAFF. Based on the CDR3 plus reference TRBV25-1 and TRBJ1-1, the full variable domain is EADIYQTPRYLVIGTGKKITLECSQTMGHDKMYWYQQDPGMELHLIHYSYGVNSTEKGDLSSESTVSRIRTEHFPLTLESARPSHTSQYLCATGEGARAFFGQGTRLTVV.

This clonotype was picked up a small number of times. This sequence joins TRBV25-1 and TRBJ2-1; D perhaps matches TRBD1 (5 bases). V was trimmed by 1 base and J by 9 bases, leaving 13 bases between them. Germline CDR1 is MGHDK and CDR2 is SYGVNS. CDR3 length equals 14 residues. CDR3 nucleotides: TGTGCCAGCAGTGAATGGGAAATAAGGGGTGAGCAGTTCTTC. Translated, it gives CASSEWEIRGEQFF.

This clonotype has a handful of counts. The chain couples TRBV4-1 to TRBJ1-2; the D gene is possibly TRBD1 (5 bases). Trimming pared 0 bases from V and 6 bases from J, leaving 11 bases between. CDR1 is MGHRA and CDR2 is YSYEKL in the germline V gene. The CDR3 has 14 amino acids. The CDR3 coding sequence is TGCGCCAGCAGCCAAGAAAGGACACCGGATGGCTACACCTTC. Protein product: CASSQERTPDGYTF.

The chain uses TRBV7-9 and TRBJ2-2; 8 nucleotides match TRBD1. The CDR3 spans 16 residues. The germline V gene has CDR1 SEHNR and CDR2 FQNEAQ (reference sequence). The trim removed 5 bases at V and 6 bases at J, leaving 11 bases unmatched. As DNA, the CDR3 is TGTGCCAGCAGCAGTGGACAGGGCTCCATCCCCGGGGAGCTGTTTTTT. It specifies CASSSGQGSIPGELFF.

This clonotype was picked up a small number of times. The gene calls are TRBV6-4 and TRBJ2-7; 8 nucleotides agree with TRBD1. There are 19 residues in the CDR3. With V trimmed by 4 bases and J by 3 bases, 20 bases remained unmatched. CDR1 is MRHNA, CDR2 SNTAGT, per germline. CDR3 nucleotide sequence: TGTGCCAGCAGTGTCCCCGGGACAGGTGTTTGGTCTTGCAACTACGAGCAGTACGTC. It yields the protein CASSVPGTGVWSCNYEQYV.

This clonotype was observed many times. The rearrangement links TRBV6-1 to TRBJ1-1; D may be TRBD1 (5 bases). V lost 6 bases to trimming and J lost 2 bases, with 10 bases between them. Germline V gene lookup returns CDR1 MNHNS and CDR2 SASEGT. The CDR3 extends over 13 amino acids. CDR3 residues: CASSKGRNTEAFF. CDR3 sequence (DNA): TGTGCCAGCAGCAAGGGGCGAAACACTGAAGCTTTCTTT.